A selection of T cell receptor beta chains follows, all from one sample in a study of blood T cell repertoires in COVID-19. TCRdb's table, derived via immunoSEQ multiplex PCR, lists solely in-frame clones and lacks some. The repertoire holds nearly 110,000 clones, with approximately 80% as singletons. The sequenced sample was peripheral blood. The receptors here all came from a woman aged 60-75 years with acute or convalescent COVID-19. CDR3s include the opening cysteine and the closing phenylalanine or tryptophan. D genes are given only for firm matches. Size is omitted from some rows. Given values are once, few, many or a class for expanded clones.

CAISEFGSGGTSTDTQYF,TGTGCCATCAGTGAGTTCGGTAGCGGGGGTACTAGCACAGATACGCAGTATTTT,TRBJ2-3,TRBD2,NA,TRBV10-3
CASRRTDFTEAFF,TGTGCCAGCAGACGGACAGATTTCACTGAAGCTTTCTTT,TRBJ1-1,NA,few,TRBV12-3/TRBV12-4
CASSPTGNTEAFF,TGTGCCAGCAGTCCAACCGGGAACACTGAAGCTTTCTTT,TRBJ1-1,NA,NA,TRBV27
CASIGERGSTDTQYF,TGTGCCAGTATCGGAGAAAGGGGATCCACAGATACGCAGTATTTT,TRBJ2-3,NA,NA,TRBV19
CASSSIFSQGAPRNQPQHF,TGTGCCAGCAGCTCTATTTTTTCCCAGGGGGCGCCCCGCAATCAGCCCCAGCATTTT,TRBJ1-5,TRBD1,once,TRBV28
CASRRREQETQYF,TGTGCCAGCCGGCGCAGGGAACAAGAGACCCAGTACTTC,TRBJ2-5,NA,NA,TRBV3-1/TRBV3-2
CASSSTGVTTPLHF,TGTGCCAGCAGCTCGACAGGGGTCACGACACCCCTCCACTTT,TRBJ1-6,TRBD1,NA,TRBV3-1/TRBV3-2
CASSILRVGGEAFF,TGTGCCAGTAGTATCCTCCGGGTGGGGGGTGAAGCTTTCTTT,TRBJ1-1,NA,NA,TRBV19
CASSLVADPSTDTQYF,TGTGCCAGCAGCTTGGTAGCTGATCCGAGCACAGATACGCAGTATTTT,TRBJ2-3,NA,NA,TRBV7-2
CSVARTNEKLFF,TGCAGCGTTGCTCGGACTAATGAAAAACTGTTTTTT,TRBJ1-4,NA,NA,TRBV29-1
CASSLFVGYSGNTIYF,TGCGCCAGCAGCTTATTTGTCGGGTACTCTGGAAACACCATATATTTT,TRBJ1-3,NA,once,TRBV5-1
CASSPSGGGNTEAFF,TGCGCCAGCAGCCCCTCGGGGGGAGGGAACACTGAAGCTTTCTTT,TRBJ1-1,NA,NA,TRBV5-1
CASSYNGQGPYGYTF,TGTGCCAGCAGTTACAACGGACAGGGCCCCTATGGCTACACCTTC,TRBJ1-2,TRBD1,once,TRBV6-6
CASSYFGRRQHAGELFF,TGTGCCAGCAGTTACTTCGGTAGGAGGCAGCACGCCGGGGAGCTGTTTTTT,TRBJ2-2,NA,NA,TRBV6-2/TRBV6-3
CASSPTPTGPYEKLFF,TGTGCCAGCAGCCCTACCCCGACAGGGCCCTATGAAAAACTGTTTTTT,TRBJ1-4,TRBD1,once,TRBV7-9
CASSGGQGLMNTEAFF,TGTGCCAGCAGCGGTGGACAGGGCCTGATGAACACTGAAGCTTTCTTT,TRBJ1-1,TRBD1,NA,TRBV9
CASSPRLETFTDTQYF,TGCGCCAGCAGCCCCCGACTCGAAACCTTCACAGATACGCAGTATTTT,TRBJ2-3,NA,NA,TRBV5-1
CAWSRGGDSPLHF,TGTGCCTGGAGTCGAGGGGGAGATTCACCCCTCCACTTT,TRBJ1-6,NA,NA,TRBV30
CASSERQQGTGNTIYF,TGTGCCAGCAGTGAAAGGCAACAGGGTACTGGAAACACCATATATTTT,TRBJ1-3,NA,few,TRBV2
CASRGTVGSGYTF,TGTGCCAGCAGAGGGACAGTGGGATCAGGCTACACCTTC,TRBJ1-2,TRBD1,NA,TRBV27
CASSTGNYGYTF,TGTGCCAGCTCGACAGGGAACTATGGCTACACCTTC,TRBJ1-2,TRBD1,NA,TRBV5-6
CASSYGTSGGASTDTQYF,TGTGCCAGCAGCTACGGGACTAGCGGGGGGGCTAGCACAGATACGCAGTATTTT,TRBJ2-3,TRBD2,NA,TRBV3-1/TRBV3-2
CASSQYNRGETQYF,TGCGCCAGCAGTCAATATAACAGGGGTGAGACCCAGTACTTC,TRBJ2-5,TRBD1,NA,TRBV23-1
CASSLQTLPYNEQFF,TGTGCCAGCAGCTTACAGACTCTCCCTTACAATGAGCAGTTCTTC,TRBJ2-1,NA,NA,TRBV11-2
CASSGDPGQGTSPLHF,TGTGCCAGCAGTGGAGATCCGGGACAGGGGACTTCACCCCTCCACTTT,TRBJ1-6,TRBD1,once,TRBV2
CASSPFQAGGISYNEQFF,TGTGCCAGCAGCCCGTTTCAGGCGGGAGGGATCTCCTACAATGAGCAGTTCTTC,TRBJ2-1,TRBD2,NA,TRBV11-3
CASSFSTGMGEKLFF,TGTGCCAGCAGCTTTTCGACAGGGATGGGTGAAAAACTGTTTTTT,TRBJ1-4,TRBD1,NA,TRBV5-6
CASSLGDLADTQYF,TGCGCCAGCAGCTTGGGGGACTTGGCAGATACGCAGTATTTT,TRBJ2-3,NA,NA,TRBV5-1
CASSHQLAGGPREQFF,TGTGCCAGCAGCCACCAACTAGCGGGGGGGCCTCGAGAGCAGTTCTTC,TRBJ2-1,TRBD2,NA,TRBV7-2
CASSLESGNEQFF,TGCGCCAGCAGCTTGGAGAGCGGTAATGAGCAGTTCTTC,TRBJ2-1,NA,NA,TRBV5-1
CASSATGGLSYEQYF,TGTGCCAGTAGCGCTACAGGGGGCCTCTCCTACGAGCAGTACTTC,TRBJ2-7,TRBD1,NA,TRBV19
CASSEVIDRDNQPQHF,TGCGCCAGCAGCGAGGTTATTGACAGGGATAATCAGCCCCAGCATTTT,TRBJ1-5,TRBD1,few,TRBV10-1
CASTRDRGEQYF,TGTGCCAGCACAAGGGACAGGGGCGAGCAGTACTTC,TRBJ2-7,TRBD1,NA,TRBV11-1